This T cell receptor (beta chain) was captured by sequencing in a study of cytomegalovirus exposure and HLA in healthy donors. A note on this clone: Its target is not known.

Findings of the study overall: In a later analysis, a missense DCLRE1C variant was linked to TCR beta V- and J-gene trimming.

PCR used 60 Vbeta primers and 13 Jbeta primers. The table came from immunoSEQ multiplex PCR; TCRdb's copy has only in-frame clones and leaves some out. The sample yields 250,000 to 350,000 clones, about nine tenths seen once. The source is a middle-aged man in good health and CMV-seropositive. The specimen was PBMCs.

The CDR3 bases are TGTGCCAGTAGTGCCGGGAGCGGGGCCACTGAAGCTTTCTTT. It specifies CASSAGSGATEAFF. The chain uses TRBV19 and TRBJ1-1; D is possibly TRBD1 (5 bases). With 5 bases removed from V and 4 bases from J, the gap between germline ends came to 14 bases. The CDR3 covers 14 residues. Germline V gives CDR1 LNHDA, CDR2 SQIVND (reference sequence).